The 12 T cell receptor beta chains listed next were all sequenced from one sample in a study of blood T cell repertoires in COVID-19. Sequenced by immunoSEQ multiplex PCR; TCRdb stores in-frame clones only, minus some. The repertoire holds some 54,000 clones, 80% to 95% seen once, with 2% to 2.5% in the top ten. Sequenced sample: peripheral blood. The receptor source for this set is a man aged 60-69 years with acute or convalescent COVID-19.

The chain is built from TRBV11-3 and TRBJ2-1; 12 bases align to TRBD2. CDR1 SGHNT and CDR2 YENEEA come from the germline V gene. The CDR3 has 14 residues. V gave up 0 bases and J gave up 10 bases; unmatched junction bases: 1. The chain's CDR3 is CASSLELAGGEQFF. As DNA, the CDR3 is TGTGCCAGCAGCTTAGAACTAGCGGGAGGAGAGCAGTTCTTC.

The CDR3 DNA reads TGTGCCAGCAGCTTAGATCTTGGTCAGGGGTACGAGCAGTACTTC. Protein sequence: CASSLDLGQGYEQYF. V gene TRBV11-2 combines with J gene TRBJ2-7, with D perhaps TRBD1 (6 bases). Germline CDR1 reads SGHAT; CDR2 reads FQNNGV. The CDR3 consists of 15 residues. V gave up 0 bases and J gave up 4 bases, with 13 bases separating them.

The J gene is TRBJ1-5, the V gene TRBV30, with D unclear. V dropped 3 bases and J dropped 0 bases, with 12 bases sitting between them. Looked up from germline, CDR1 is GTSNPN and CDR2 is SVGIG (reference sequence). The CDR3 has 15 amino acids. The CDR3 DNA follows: TGTGCCTGGAGCGCGACACCTTATAGCAATCAGCCCCAGCATTTT. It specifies CAWSATPYSNQPQHF.

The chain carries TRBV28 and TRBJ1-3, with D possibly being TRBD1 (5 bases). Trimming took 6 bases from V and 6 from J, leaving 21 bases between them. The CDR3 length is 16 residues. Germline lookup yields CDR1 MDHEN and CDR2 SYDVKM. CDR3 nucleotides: TGTGCCAGCAGCCCCCCGGGGGGAGGAACAGTAAACACCATATATTTT. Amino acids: CASSPPGGGTVNTIYF.

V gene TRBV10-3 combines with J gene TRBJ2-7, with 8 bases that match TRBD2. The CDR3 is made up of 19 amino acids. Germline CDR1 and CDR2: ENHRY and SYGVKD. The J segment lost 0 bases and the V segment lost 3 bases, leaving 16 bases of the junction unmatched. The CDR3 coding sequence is TGTGCCATCAGTGACCCCGGGAACCGGGGGGGGCGGAGCTCCTACGAGCAGTACTTC. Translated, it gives CAISDPGNRGGRSSYEQYF.

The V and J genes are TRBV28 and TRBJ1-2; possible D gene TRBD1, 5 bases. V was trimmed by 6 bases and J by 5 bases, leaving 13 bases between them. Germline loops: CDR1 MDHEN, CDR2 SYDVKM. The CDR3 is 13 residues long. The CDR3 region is CASRLGQDYGYTF. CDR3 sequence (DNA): TGTGCCAGCAGGCTCGGACAAGATTATGGCTACACCTTC.

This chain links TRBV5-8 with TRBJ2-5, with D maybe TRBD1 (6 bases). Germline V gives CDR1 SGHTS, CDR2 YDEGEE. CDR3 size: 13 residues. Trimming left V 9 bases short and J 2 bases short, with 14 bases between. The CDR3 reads CANGQPNQETQYF. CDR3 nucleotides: TGTGCCAACGGACAGCCAAATCAAGAGACCCAGTACTTC.

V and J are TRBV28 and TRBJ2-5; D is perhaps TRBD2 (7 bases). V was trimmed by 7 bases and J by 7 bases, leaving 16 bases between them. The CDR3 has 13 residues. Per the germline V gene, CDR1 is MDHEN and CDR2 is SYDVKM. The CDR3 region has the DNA TGTGCCAGCAACGAAGGGGGGGGACGGACCCAGTACTTC. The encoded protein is CASNEGGGRTQYF.

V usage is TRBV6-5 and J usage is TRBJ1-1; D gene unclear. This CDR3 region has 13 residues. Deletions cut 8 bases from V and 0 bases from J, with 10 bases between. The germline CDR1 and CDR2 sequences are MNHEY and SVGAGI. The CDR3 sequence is CASWRNVNTEAFF. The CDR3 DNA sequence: TGTGCCAGCTGGAGGAACGTGAACACTGAAGCTTTCTTT.

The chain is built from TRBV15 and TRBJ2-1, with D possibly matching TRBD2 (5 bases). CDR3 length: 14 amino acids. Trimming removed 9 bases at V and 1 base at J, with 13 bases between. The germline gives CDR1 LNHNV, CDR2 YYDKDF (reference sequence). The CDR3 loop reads CATRREASYNEQFF. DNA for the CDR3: TGTGCCACTCGCCGGGAAGCGTCCTACAATGAGCAGTTCTTC.

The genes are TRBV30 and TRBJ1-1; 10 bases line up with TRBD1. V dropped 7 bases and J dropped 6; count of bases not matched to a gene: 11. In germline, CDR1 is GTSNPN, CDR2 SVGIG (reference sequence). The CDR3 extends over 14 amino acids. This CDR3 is CASGQGTLSAEAFF. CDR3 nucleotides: TGTGCCTCGGGACAGGGGACGCTTTCCGCTGAAGCTTTCTTT.

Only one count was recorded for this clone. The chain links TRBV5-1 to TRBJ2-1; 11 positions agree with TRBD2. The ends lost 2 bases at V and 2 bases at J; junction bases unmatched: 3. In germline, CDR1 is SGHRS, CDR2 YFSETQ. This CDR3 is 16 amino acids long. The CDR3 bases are TGCGCCAGCAGCTTAACACTAGCGGGAGCCTACAATGAGCAGTTCTTC. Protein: CASSLTLAGAYNEQFF.